This T cell receptor beta chain emerged from a study of T cell repertoires in cytomegalovirus infection. Points on this clonotype: Antigen specificity is unknown.

This CDR3 contains 11 residues. V gave up 2 bases and J gave up 5 bases, with 0 bases separating them. Germline V gives CDR1 SGHVS, CDR2 FQNEAQ. TCRdb re-called the reads through MiXCR, storing one row per CDR3 protein. The table has tens of thousands of distinct CDR3 sequences, around 30% seen once. The sequencing here drew on CD8+ T cells from cultured PBMCs, taken from culture after CMV antigen stimulation. The genes are TRBV7-8 and TRBJ1-4; no clear D gene. The origin of this receptor is a human donor in good health (CMV status not recorded). Some clones in this sample may be carry-over from other donors' samples. The CDR3: CASSLNEKLFF. CDR3 nucleotides: TGTGCCAGCAGCTTAAATGAAAAACTGTTTTTT.